The present T cell receptor (beta chain) was sequenced within a study of cytomegalovirus exposure and HLA in healthy donors. Study-wide findings and caveats: Common viral pathogens (according to a later analysis) appeared linked to several of the most significant clusters.

V lost 0 bases to trimming and J lost 4 bases, with 7 bases between them. The germline gives CDR1 MNHNS, CDR2 SASEGT. The CDR3 runs 14 residues. Remarks on this clone: The antigen is unknown.

Use of 60 Vbeta and 13 Jbeta primers characterized the PCR. Clones were read by immunoSEQ multiplex PCR, and TCRdb kept only the in-frame ones, dropping some. This sample has 100,000 to 150,000 clones, with about two thirds found just once. The chain carries TRBV6-1 and TRBJ1-3; D unclear. Source material: PBMCs. This receptor was obtained from a human donor in good health. CDR3 DNA: TGTGCCAGCAGTGAAGCGTTATCCGGAAACACCATATATTTT. It yields the protein CASSEALSGNTIYF.